These 31 T cell receptor beta chains were all obtained from the same sample, sequenced in a study of CD8 T cells in ankylosing spondylitis. TCRdb analysed the 5' RACE reads with MiXCR anew, one entry per CDR3 protein. Among roughly 230,000 distinct CDR3 sequences listed, about a sixth were seen once. The specimen was blood, either unsorted or a sorted T cell fraction (not recorded which). Every receptor here comes from a male donor with ankylosing spondylitis or in good health (not recorded which).

The table lists this clonotype with many counts. CDR3 residues: CASSRGTDYYYEQYF. DNA for the CDR3: TGTGCCAGCAGTCGAGGGACAGACTATTACTACGAGCAGTACTTC. The rearrangement uses TRBV12-3 or TRBV12-4 and TRBJ2-7, with TRBD1 matching 7 bases. This CDR3 has 15 amino acids. V lost 5 bases to trimming and J lost 3 bases; unmatched junction nucleotides: 10.

The genes are TRBV13 and TRBJ1-2; no clear D. The germline V gene has CDR1 PRHDT and CDR2 FYEKMQ (reference sequence). Trimming removed 1 base at V and 8 bases at J, with 14 bases between. CDR3 length equals 14 residues. CDR3 region: CASSLVPPSGGYTF. The CDR3 coding sequence is TGTGCCAGCAGCTTAGTCCCGCCCAGTGGCGGCTACACCTTC.

This clonotype was detected a few times. The chain uses TRBV7-6 and TRBJ2-7; D gene unclear. Between the trimmed V and J ends, which lost 0 bases and 4 bases, there was a span of 10 bases. Germline lookup yields CDR1 SGHVS and CDR2 FNYEAQ. The CDR3 consists of 14 residues. The CDR3 DNA sequence: TGTGCCAGCAGCTTAGCGATCCCGTCTTACGAGCAGTACTTC. Its translation is CASSLAIPSYEQYF.

This clonotype was counted at least ten times. The V and J genes are TRBV13 and TRBJ1-3; D is ambiguous. CDR1 and CDR2 (germline): PRHDT, FYEKMQ (reference sequence). Trimming removed 4 bases from V and 0 bases from J, with 10 bases in between. The CDR3 is made up of 15 amino acids. CDR3 bases: TGTGCCAGCAGCTCCCCTGCTGACTCTGGAAACACCATATATTTT. Translation: CASSSPADSGNTIYF.

Only a few counts were recorded for this clonotype. The V gene is TRBV5-1, the J gene TRBJ1-5; 7 bases align to TRBD1. The CDR3 extends over 16 amino acids. With V trimmed by 5 bases and J by 3 bases, 11 bases remained unmatched. Germline CDR1 is SGHRS and CDR2 is YFSETQ. This chain's CDR3 is CASRTSGTEINQPQHF. In DNA, the CDR3 is TGCGCCAGCAGGACCTCCGGGACAGAGATCAATCAGCCCCAGCATTTT. Using reference TRBV5-1 and TRBJ1-5 for the parts outside the CDR3, the full variable domain is KAGVTQTPRYLIKTRGQQVTLSCSPISGHRSVSWYQQTPGQGLQFLFEYFSETQRNKGNFPGRFSGRQFSNSRSEMNVSTLELGDSALYLCASRTSGTEINQPQHFGDGTRLSIL.

The chain is built from TRBV4-2 and TRBJ2-5; TRBD2 might be the D (5 bases). The CDR3 runs 17 residues. CDR1 is LGHNA and CDR2 is YNFKEQ in the germline V gene. The V end lost 3 bases, the J end lost 3 bases, and 20 bases lay between the germline ends. The CDR3 sequence is CASSQDWDYPREETQYF. For the CDR3, the DNA is TGTGCCAGCAGCCAGGACTGGGATTACCCCCGGGAAGAGACCCAGTACTTC.

This clonotype was observed a handful of times. The chain recombines TRBV29-1 with TRBJ2-5; TRBD2 aligns across 10 bases. The CDR3 is 15 residues long. Per the germline V gene, CDR1 is SQVTM and CDR2 is ANQGSEA. With 1 base clipped from V and 5 bases from J, the junction kept 7 bases outside the gene matches. DNA for the CDR3: TGCAGCGTTGAAGGAGCGGGAGGGCCCCAGGAGACCCAGTACTTC. This translates into CSVEGAGGPQETQYF.

This clonotype was recorded a few times. The V call is TRBV9, the J call TRBJ2-5, with D maybe TRBD2 (5 bases). Deletions cut 4 bases from V and 2 bases from J, with 18 bases between. CDR3 length: 16 residues. Germline CDR1 is SGDLS and CDR2 is YYNGEE. The CDR3 DNA sequence: TGTGCCAGCAGCCCAGCCTTTTGGGAGTATCAAGAGACCCAGTACTTC. Amino acids: CASSPAFWEYQETQYF.

The V gene is TRBV12-3 or TRBV12-4, the J gene TRBJ2-1, with 9 bases that match TRBD1. With V trimmed by 8 bases and J by 7 bases, 3 bases remained unmatched. This CDR3 has 12 residues. CDR3 DNA sequence: TGTGCCAGCCGGACAGGGGTGAATGAGCAGTTCTTC. Amino acid sequence: CASRTGVNEQFF.

The chain employs TRBV3-1 and TRBJ2-2; TRBD1 agrees at 8 bases. V gave up 4 bases and J gave up 1 base; unmatched junction bases: 2. Germline loops: CDR1 LGHDT, CDR2 YNNKEL (reference sequence). The length of the CDR3 is 15 residues. Here the CDR3 DNA reads TGTGCCAGCAGCCCCGACAGGGGGAACACCGGGGAGCTGTTTTTT. It specifies CASSPDRGNTGELFF.

This clonotype was observed at least ten times. This chain connects TRBV27 to TRBJ1-1; TRBD1 is a possible D gene (6 bases). CDR3 length: 15 residues. The germline CDR1 and CDR2 sequences are MNHEY and SMNVEV (reference sequence). V lost 6 bases and J 5 bases, leaving 19 bases between the germline ends. DNA for the CDR3: TGTGCCAGCAGCAGCCGCGACAGGTTGTGGACTGAAGCTTTCTTT. This codes for CASSSRDRLWTEAFF.

This clonotype was observed a few times. The rearrangement uses TRBV4-1 and TRBJ1-3; 8 bases agree with TRBD1. The CDR3 is made up of 15 amino acids. The germline V gene has CDR1 MGHRA and CDR2 YSYEKL. V lost 5 bases and J lost 2; bases outside the gene matches: 5. The CDR3 sequence: CASSSIRGPGNTIYF. CDR3 bases: TGCGCCAGCAGCTCTATCAGGGGGCCTGGAAACACCATATATTTT.

This clonotype was counted a few times. V and J are TRBV4-1 and TRBJ1-5; 7 nucleotides line up with TRBD1. V lost 1 base, J lost 7 bases, and 7 bases stayed unmatched. CDR1 is MGHRA, CDR2 YSYEKL, per germline. The CDR3 totals 15 residues. The CDR3 nucleotides read TGCGCCAGCAGCCAAGCAGGGGGGAAAGTGCAGCCCCAGCATTTT. Protein: CASSQAGGKVQPQHF.

The chain's CDR3 is CASMTAYNEQFF. In DNA form, the CDR3 reads TGTGCCAGCATGACAGCGTACAATGAGCAGTTCTTC. V usage is TRBV6-1 and J usage is TRBJ2-1; D may be TRBD1 (5 bases). Trimming shortened V by 7 bases and J by 4 bases, and 8 bases separated the two germline ends. This CDR3 comprises 12 residues. CDR1 MNHNS and CDR2 SASEGT come from the germline V gene.

The chain joins TRBV10-2 to TRBJ1-1; D gene unclear. Germline-derived CDR1 and CDR2 are WSHSY and SAAADI. V dropped 0 bases and J dropped 0 bases, with 11 bases sitting between them. There are 16 residues in the CDR3. DNA of the CDR3: TGCGCCAGCAGTGAGTCGTGGAGGGAGGTGAACACTGAAGCTTTCTTT. This sequence encodes CASSESWREVNTEAFF.

The V call is TRBV11-2, the J call TRBJ2-3; D is perhaps TRBD2 (6 bases). Trimming removed 1 base at V and 4 bases at J, with 12 bases between. CDR1 and CDR2 (germline): SGHAT, FQNNGV. The length of the CDR3 is 15 residues. CDR3 in DNA: TGTGCCAGCAGCTTAGTGGCGGGGTCCCCAGATACGCAGTATTTT. As protein: CASSLVAGSPDTQYF.

V usage is TRBV4-1 and J usage is TRBJ2-7; weak D call: TRBD1 (6 bases). Germline assignment: CDR1 MGHRA and CDR2 YSYEKL. Trimming removed 4 bases at V and 4 bases at J, with 14 bases between. The CDR3 is made up of 14 amino acids. CDR3 region: CASSPTSTGYEQYF. The CDR3 DNA reads TGCGCCAGCAGCCCTACCTCTACAGGGTACGAGCAGTACTTC.

This clonotype was found a few times. This chain uses TRBV29-1 with TRBJ2-1; 9 positions match TRBD1. Trimming removed 7 bases from V and 7 bases from J; junction bases left unmatched: 8. The CDR3 totals 13 residues. From germline, CDR1 is SQVTM and CDR2 ANQGSEA. As DNA, the CDR3 is TGCAGCGCTCCGGGACAGGGCTTGAATGAGCAGTTCTTC. Its protein product is CSAPGQGLNEQFF.

This clonotype was counted a few times. The rearrangement links TRBV24-1 to TRBJ1-1; tentative D call: TRBD1 (6 bases). CDR3 length: 15 amino acids. Germline CDR1 and CDR2: KGHDR and SFDVKD. V was trimmed by 4 bases and J by 3 bases, leaving 14 bases between them. The CDR3 region is CATSDRRGGDTEAFF. In nucleotides, the CDR3 is TGTGCCACCAGTGACCGGAGAGGGGGGGACACTGAAGCTTTCTTT.

The rearrangement joins TRBV6-5 to TRBJ1-2; D not resolved. Looked up from germline, CDR1 is MNHEY and CDR2 is SVGAGI. This CDR3 spans 12 amino acids. Trimming left V 6 bases short and J 4 bases short, with 9 bases between. CDR3: CASSPDLYGYTF. The CDR3 bases are TGTGCCAGCAGCCCCGATCTCTATGGCTACACCTTC.

This clonotype showed up many times. CDR3 in amino acids: CSVVDGTSYEQYF. CDR3 nucleotide sequence: TGCAGCGTTGTGGACGGGACTTCCTACGAGCAGTACTTC. The chain carries TRBV29-1 and TRBJ2-7; the D gene is possibly TRBD2 (6 bases). V lost 4 bases and J 1 base, leaving 11 bases between the germline ends. The germline V gene encodes CDR1 SQVTM and CDR2 ANQGSEA. CDR3 length: 13 residues.

This clonotype was counted a few times. The chain has TRBV28 and TRBJ2-3; D might be TRBD1 or TRBD2, each matching 5 bases. The CDR3 is 13 residues long. Germline-derived CDR1 and CDR2 are MDHEN and SYDVKM. Trimming removed 8 bases from V and 2 bases from J, with 11 bases in between. The chain's CDR3 is CASSRDDTDTQYF. CDR3 DNA sequence: TGTGCCAGCTCCCGGGACGACACAGATACGCAGTATTTT.

This sequence joins TRBV11-2 and TRBJ2-1; tentatively, D is TRBD2 (5 bases). This CDR3 region has 19 residues. CDR1 SGHAT and CDR2 FQNNGV come from the germline V gene. Trimming shortened V by 2 bases and J by 2 bases, and 22 bases separated the two germline ends. CDR3 loop: CASSLSFALLRDPYNEQFF. Here the CDR3 DNA reads TGTGCCAGCAGCTTAAGCTTCGCCCTACTCCGGGATCCCTACAATGAGCAGTTCTTC.

The V call is TRBV27, the J call TRBJ2-3, with a weak D call TRBD2 (6 bases). Germline assignment: CDR1 MNHEY and CDR2 SMNVEV (reference sequence). With 4 bases removed from V and 4 bases from J, the gap between germline ends came to 12 bases. The CDR3 is 14 amino acids. CDR3 in DNA: TGTGCCAGCAGTTCCCGGGAGTTCTCAGATACGCAGTATTTT. It encodes CASSSREFSDTQYF.

This clonotype was seen repeatedly, ten times or more. The gene calls are TRBV5-1 and TRBJ1-3, with TRBD1 matching 7 bases. Germline CDR1 is SGHRS and CDR2 is YFSETQ. V was clipped by 0 bases and J by 2 bases; unmatched bases: 2. This CDR3 comprises 15 residues. The CDR3: CASSLDRGPGNTIYF. The CDR3 DNA reads as TGCGCCAGCAGCTTGGACAGGGGCCCTGGAAACACCATATATTTT.

The chain links TRBV29-1 to TRBJ2-7; tentative D call: TRBD2 (6 bases). The CDR3 loop spans 11 amino acids. V lost 4 bases and J 5 bases, leaving 9 bases between the germline ends. Germline CDR1 and CDR2: SQVTM and ANQGSEA. The CDR3 spells CSVGGNNEQYF. CDR3 bases: TGCAGCGTTGGCGGGAATAACGAGCAGTACTTC.

This clonotype was counted a few times. In DNA form, the CDR3 reads TGTGCCAGCAGCTGGAACGGGGCCGGAAAAGAGACCCAGTACTTC. Amino acids: CASSWNGAGKETQYF. The chain uses TRBV7-9 and TRBJ2-5; D assignment may be TRBD1 or TRBD2 (5 bases each). This CDR3 contains 15 residues. Trimming cost V 4 bases and J 3 bases, with 15 bases left between them. In germline, CDR1 is SEHNR, CDR2 FQNEAQ (reference sequence).

The chain is built from TRBV4-2 and TRBJ2-7, with D possibly being TRBD2 (5 bases). V lost 1 base and J lost 2, with 15 bases in between. Germline CDR1 LGHNA, CDR2 YNFKEQ. This CDR3 has 16 amino acids. CDR3 amino acids: CASSQALVSGTYEQYF. CDR3 bases: TGTGCCAGCAGCCAAGCCCTGGTAAGCGGTACCTACGAGCAGTACTTC.

The V and J genes are TRBV20-1 and TRBJ2-1; D gene uncertain. V was trimmed by 1 base and J by 0 bases, leaving 10 bases between them. CDR3 length: 15 amino acids. CDR1 and CDR2 from the germline V gene are DFQATT and SNEGSKA (reference sequence). CDR3 loop: CSARVMRSSYNEQFF. Here the CDR3 DNA reads TGCAGTGCTAGAGTTATGCGTAGCTCCTACAATGAGCAGTTCTTC.

This clonotype was counted between two and nine times. This chain connects TRBV4-3 to TRBJ2-7, with a tentative D call TRBD2 (6 bases). Germline-derived CDR1 and CDR2 are LGHNA and YSLEER. V lost 1 base, J lost 0 bases, and 10 bases lay in between. The CDR3 runs to 15 residues. CDR3 residues: CASSQGWTTSYEQYF. As DNA, the CDR3 is TGCGCCAGCAGCCAAGGGTGGACTACCTCCTACGAGCAGTACTTC.

Here the CDR3 reads CSAKDRSTGELFF. The CDR3 DNA sequence: TGCAGTGCCAAAGACAGGTCCACCGGGGAGCTGTTTTTT. The V call is TRBV20-1, the J call TRBJ2-2; D may be TRBD1 (6 bases). The V end lost 6 bases, the J end lost 4 bases, and 12 bases lay between the germline ends. The CDR3 length is 13 residues. The V gene's germline CDR1 is DFQATT and CDR2 SNEGSKA (reference sequence).